The rows below give T cell receptor beta chains drawn from one sample of a study of blood T cell repertoires in COVID-19. Profiled with immunoSEQ multiplex PCR; TCRdb holds only in-frame clones, not every one. Found here are about 220,000 clones, about 80% of them singletons; the top ten hold less than 2.5%. The sample was peripheral blood. The receptors stem from an older woman with acute or convalescent COVID-19. The CDR3 runs from the conserved cysteine through the conserved F or W. The D gene is left open where the match is weak. For some rows the clone size is stated as once, few or many, or as a class when expanded; others skip it.

CDR3 protein: CASSPSGRNTEAFF; CDR3 DNA: TGTGCCAGCAGCCCCAGTGGCCGGAACACTGAAGCTTTCTTT; J gene: TRBJ1-1; D gene: -; V gene: TRBV7-2; clone size: once
CDR3 protein: CASSLGGGIYQPQHF; CDR3 DNA: TGTGCCAGCAGCTTAGGTGGGGGGATATATCAGCCCCAGCATTTT; J gene: TRBJ1-5; D gene: -; V gene: TRBV11-2; clone size: -
CDR3 protein: CASSVSRGGFYEQFF; CDR3 DNA: TGTGCCAGCAGTGTCTCGCGGGGGGGCTTCTATGAGCAGTTCTTC; J gene: TRBJ2-1; D gene: TRBD2; V gene: TRBV27; clone size: -
CDR3 protein: CASSTRDRVYGYTF; CDR3 DNA: TGTGCCAGTAGTACCCGGGACAGGGTGTATGGCTACACCTTC; J gene: TRBJ1-2; D gene: TRBD1; V gene: TRBV19; clone size: -
CDR3 protein: CASKTSGGYTGELFF; CDR3 DNA: TGTGCCAGCAAGACTAGCGGTGGGTACACCGGGGAGCTGTTTTTT; J gene: TRBJ2-2; D gene: TRBD2; V gene: TRBV19; clone size: -
CDR3 protein: CASSPGGVRVTEAFF; CDR3 DNA: TGTGCCAGTAGTCCGGGGGGAGTCCGTGTCACTGAAGCTTTCTTT; J gene: TRBJ1-1; D gene: -; V gene: TRBV19; clone size: -
CDR3 protein: CASAGSGGTDTQYF; CDR3 DNA: TGTGCCAGCGCGGGAAGCGGGGGGACAGATACGCAGTATTTT; J gene: TRBJ2-3; D gene: TRBD2; V gene: TRBV6-5; clone size: -
CDR3 protein: CASNGQGWTEAFF; CDR3 DNA: TGTGCCAGCAACGGACAGGGGTGGACTGAAGCTTTCTTT; J gene: TRBJ1-1; D gene: TRBD1; V gene: TRBV11-2; clone size: -
CDR3 protein: CASSIGAVPQYF; CDR3 DNA: TGTGCCAGTAGTATAGGAGCGGTGCCGCAGTATTTT; J gene: TRBJ2-3; D gene: -; V gene: TRBV19; clone size: -
CDR3 protein: CASSLPQTAPTEAFF; CDR3 DNA: TGCGCCAGCAGCTTACCACAAACAGCCCCCACTGAAGCTTTCTTT; J gene: TRBJ1-1; D gene: -; V gene: TRBV5-1; clone size: -
CDR3 protein: CASSMTGTSAGELFF; CDR3 DNA: TGTGCCAGCAGCATGACCGGGACTAGCGCCGGGGAGCTGTTTTTT; J gene: TRBJ2-2; D gene: TRBD2; V gene: TRBV27; clone size: -
CDR3 protein: CASSPDIRGYGYTF; CDR3 DNA: TGTGCCAGCAGTCCAGACATCCGGGGCTATGGCTACACCTTC; J gene: TRBJ1-2; D gene: -; V gene: TRBV27; clone size: -
CDR3 protein: CASSPRQQTEAFF; CDR3 DNA: TGTGCCAGCTCACCAAGACAGCAAACTGAAGCTTTCTTT; J gene: TRBJ1-1; D gene: -; V gene: TRBV18; clone size: -
CDR3 protein: CSASVGLFNEQFF; CDR3 DNA: TGCAGTGCTAGTGTGGGACTGTTCAATGAGCAGTTCTTC; J gene: TRBJ2-1; D gene: -; V gene: TRBV20-1; clone size: -
CDR3 protein: CASSTGQGLHNEQFF; CDR3 DNA: TGTGCCAGCAGCACGGGACAGGGGCTCCACAATGAGCAGTTCTTC; J gene: TRBJ2-1; D gene: TRBD1; V gene: TRBV5-4; clone size: -